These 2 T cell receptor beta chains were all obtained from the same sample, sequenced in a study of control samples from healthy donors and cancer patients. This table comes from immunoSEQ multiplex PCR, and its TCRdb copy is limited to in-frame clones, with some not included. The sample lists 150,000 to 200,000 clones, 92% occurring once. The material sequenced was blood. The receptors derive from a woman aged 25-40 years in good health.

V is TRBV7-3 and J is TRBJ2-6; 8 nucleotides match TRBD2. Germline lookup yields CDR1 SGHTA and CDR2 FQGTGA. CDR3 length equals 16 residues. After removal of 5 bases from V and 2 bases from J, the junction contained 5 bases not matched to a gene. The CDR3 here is CASSDPGGPGANVLTF. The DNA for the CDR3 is TGTGCCAGCAGCGATCCGGGGGGGCCTGGGGCCAACGTCCTGACTTTC.

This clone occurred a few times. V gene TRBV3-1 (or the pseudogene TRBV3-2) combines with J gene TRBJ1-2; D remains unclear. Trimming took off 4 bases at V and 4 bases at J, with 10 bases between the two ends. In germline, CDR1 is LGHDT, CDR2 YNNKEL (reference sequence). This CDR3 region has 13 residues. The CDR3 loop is CASSRGGSYGYTF. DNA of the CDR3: TGTGCCAGCAGCCGTGGAGGCAGCTATGGCTACACCTTC.